Below, one T cell receptor (beta chain) is given with its context. The antigen remains undetermined. Donors counted as nominally healthy when sampled, yet unrecorded immune exposures were likely. The data stem from a study of cytomegalovirus exposure and HLA in healthy donors. PCR primers comprised 60 Vbeta and 13 Jbeta primers. Original processing methods: An analysis that came later counted some 80 million unique TCR beta chains, roughly 11 million shared. Profiling relied on immunoSEQ multiplex PCR, and the TCRdb table lists in-frame clones only, not all of them. V and J calls plus clone size are reproduced from that table; the DNA served to infer D and trimming. The sample records around 130,000 clones, around 9% being singletons. Germline V gene lookup returns CDR1 SGHRS and CDR2 YFSETQ. The CDR3 has 11 amino acids. Trimming shortened V by 7 bases and J by 1 base, and 5 bases separated the two germline ends.

Study-level points and caveats: The study labeled fewer than 200 TCR beta chains cytomegalovirus-associated. The availability of immune exposure information extended only to CMV serostatus.

Sequencing used PBMCs. This TCR was sampled from a man aged 40-49 years in good health and CMV-seronegative. The chain joins TRBV5-1 to TRBJ1-1; no firm D call. CDR3 DNA sequence: TGCGCCAGCTCTACGAACACTGAAGCTTTCTTT. Protein sequence: CASSTNTEAFF.